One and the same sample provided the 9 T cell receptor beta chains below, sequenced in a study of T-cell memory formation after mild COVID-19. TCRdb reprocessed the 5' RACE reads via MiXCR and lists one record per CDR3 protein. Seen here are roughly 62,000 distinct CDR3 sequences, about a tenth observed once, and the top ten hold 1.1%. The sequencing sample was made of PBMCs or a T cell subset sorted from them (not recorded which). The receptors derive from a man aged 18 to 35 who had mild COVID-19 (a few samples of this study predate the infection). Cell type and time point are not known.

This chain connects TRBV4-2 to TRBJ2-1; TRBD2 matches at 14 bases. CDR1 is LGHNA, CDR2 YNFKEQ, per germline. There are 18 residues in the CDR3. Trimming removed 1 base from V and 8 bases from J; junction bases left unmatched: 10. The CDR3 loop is CASSQAGAGTSGGDEQFF. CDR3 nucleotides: TGTGCCAGCAGCCAAGCGGGAGCCGGGACTAGCGGGGGTGATGAGCAGTTCTTC.

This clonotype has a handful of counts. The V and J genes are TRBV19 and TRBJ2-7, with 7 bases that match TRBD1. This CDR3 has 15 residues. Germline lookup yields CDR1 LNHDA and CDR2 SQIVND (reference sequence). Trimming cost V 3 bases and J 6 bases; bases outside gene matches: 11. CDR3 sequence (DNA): TGTGCCAGTAGTATGGAAGAGACAGGGAAAAGCGAGCAGTACTTC. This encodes CASSMEETGKSEQYF. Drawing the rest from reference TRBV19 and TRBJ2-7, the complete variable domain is DGGITQSPKYLFRKEGQNVTLSCEQNLNHDAMYWYRQDPGQGLRLIYYSQIVNDFQKGDIAEGYSVSREKKESFPLTVTSAQKNPTAFYLCASSMEETGKSEQYFGPGTRLTVT.

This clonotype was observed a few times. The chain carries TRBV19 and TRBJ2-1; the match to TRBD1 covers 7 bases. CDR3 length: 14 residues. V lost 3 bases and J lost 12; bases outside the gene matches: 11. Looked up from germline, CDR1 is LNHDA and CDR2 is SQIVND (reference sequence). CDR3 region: CASSIKSGGQGQFF. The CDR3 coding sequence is TGTGCCAGTAGTATTAAGTCAGGGGGTCAGGGGCAGTTCTTC.

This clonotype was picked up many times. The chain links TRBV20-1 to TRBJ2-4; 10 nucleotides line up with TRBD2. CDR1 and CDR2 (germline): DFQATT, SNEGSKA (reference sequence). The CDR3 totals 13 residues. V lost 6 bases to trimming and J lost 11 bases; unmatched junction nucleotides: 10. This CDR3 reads CSARSGGDGVQYF. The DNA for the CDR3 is TGCAGTGCCAGAAGCGGGGGGGACGGGGTTCAGTACTTC.

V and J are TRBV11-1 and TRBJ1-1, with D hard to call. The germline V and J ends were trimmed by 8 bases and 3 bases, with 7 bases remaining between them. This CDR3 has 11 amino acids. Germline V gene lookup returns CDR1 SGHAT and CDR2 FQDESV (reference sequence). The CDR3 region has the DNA TGTGCCAGCCGGGAGGACACTGAAGCTTTCTTT. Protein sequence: CASREDTEAFF.

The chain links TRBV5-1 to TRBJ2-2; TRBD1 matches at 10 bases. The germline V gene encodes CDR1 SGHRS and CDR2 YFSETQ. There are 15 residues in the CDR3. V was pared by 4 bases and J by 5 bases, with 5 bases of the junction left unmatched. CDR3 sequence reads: CASSVGTGETGELFF. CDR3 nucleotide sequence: TGCGCCAGCAGCGTGGGGACAGGGGAAACCGGGGAGCTGTTTTTT. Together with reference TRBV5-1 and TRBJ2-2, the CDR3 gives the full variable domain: KAGVTQTPRYLIKTRGQQVTLSCSPISGHRSVSWYQQTPGQGLQFLFEYFSETQRNKGNFPGRFSGRQFSNSRSEMNVSTLELGDSALYLCASSVGTGETGELFFGEGSRLTVL.

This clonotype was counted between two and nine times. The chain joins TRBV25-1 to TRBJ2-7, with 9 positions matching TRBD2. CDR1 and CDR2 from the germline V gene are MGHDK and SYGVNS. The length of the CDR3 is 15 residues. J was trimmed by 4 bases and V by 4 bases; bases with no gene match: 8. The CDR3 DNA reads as TGTGCCAGCAGTGGAGCGGGACTAGCAGGGTACGAGCAGTACTTC. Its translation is CASSGAGLAGYEQYF.

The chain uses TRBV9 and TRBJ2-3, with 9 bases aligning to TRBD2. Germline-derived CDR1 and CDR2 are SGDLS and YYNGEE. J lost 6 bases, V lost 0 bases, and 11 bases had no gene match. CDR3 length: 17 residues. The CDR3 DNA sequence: TGTGCCAGCAGCGTAGCGGGTAGCGGGGGAACCGGGGATACGCAGTATTTT. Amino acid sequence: CASSVAGSGGTGDTQYF.

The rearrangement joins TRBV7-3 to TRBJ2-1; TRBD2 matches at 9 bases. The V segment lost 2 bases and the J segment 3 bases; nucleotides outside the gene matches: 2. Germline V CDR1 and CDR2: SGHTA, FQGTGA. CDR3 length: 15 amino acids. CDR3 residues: CASSLQRGVYNEQFF. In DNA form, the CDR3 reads TGTGCCAGCAGCTTACAGCGGGGGGTCTACAATGAGCAGTTCTTC.